Each of the 28 T cell receptor beta chains below was sequenced from the same sample in a study of breast tumors, draining lymph nodes, adjacent tissues. Via MiXCR, TCRdb re-called the multiplex PCR reads, giving one row per CDR3 protein. Of 70,000 to 95,000 distinct CDR3 sequences in the sample, approximately 19% were seen once. Breast cancer patients provided tissue from their axillary draining lymph nodes. Sequencing was carried out using axillary lymph node tissue. These TCRs come from a female donor with breast cancer. Some clones in this sample may be carry-over from other donors' samples.

This clonotype was observed many times. The V gene is TRBV5-6, the J gene TRBJ2-1, with TRBD2 matching over 10 bases. The V and J ends lost 3 bases and 6 bases, in that order; junction bases with no gene match: 12. The CDR3 loop spans 17 amino acids. Looked up from germline, CDR1 is SGHDT and CDR2 is YYEEEE. The CDR3 coding sequence is TGTGCCAGCAGCTCGATTACCATAGCGGGAGGAGGCAATGAGCAGTTCTTC. As protein: CASSSITIAGGGNEQFF.

This clonotype was seen many times. The gene calls are TRBV24-1 and TRBJ2-7; the D is unclear. From germline, CDR1 is KGHDR and CDR2 SFDVKD. V lost 3 bases and J 5 bases, leaving 10 bases between the germline ends. The CDR3 length is 13 residues. As DNA, the CDR3 is TGTGCCACCAGTGATGATCTGGGAAACGAGCAGTACTTC. This encodes CATSDDLGNEQYF.

As regards this clonotype: This may come from a read error, since a much larger clone is one base off. The V and J genes are TRBV6-2 or TRBV6-3 and TRBJ1-2; D gene uncertain. Between the trimmed V and J ends, which lost 7 bases and 4 bases, there was a span of 19 bases. CDR3 length: 15 amino acids. Germline CDR1 MNHEY, CDR2 SVGEGT. DNA of the CDR3: TGTGCCAGCAATTATTGGTCCGGAGGAAGCTATGGCTACACCTTC. Encoded protein: CASNYWSGGSYGYTF.

Ten or more counts support this clonotype. Here the CDR3 reads CASRLTGEGSPLHF. As DNA, the CDR3 is TGTGCCAGCAGACTGACAGGGGAAGGTTCACCCCTCCACTTT. The chain is built from TRBV6-6 and TRBJ1-6; TRBD1 agrees at 8 bases. The germline V gene encodes CDR1 MNHNY and CDR2 SVGAGI (reference sequence). The length of the CDR3 is 14 residues. Unmatched junction bases numbered 7, after V lost 6 bases and J lost 9 bases.

Remarks on this clonotype: This sequence may be a read error, since a much larger clone differs from it by one base. The rearrangement uses TRBV5-1 and TRBJ2-5; no clear D gene. Germline lookup yields CDR1 SGHRS and CDR2 YFSETQ. The CDR3 length is 16 residues. In nucleotides, the CDR3 is TGCGCCAGCAGCTTGGGTTCTTCCCGGGCCCAAGGGACCCAGTACTTC. Its translation: CASSLGSSRAQGTQYF.

This clonotype occurred many times. The V gene is TRBV7-2, the J gene TRBJ2-7; 7 bases agree with TRBD2. The V gene end was trimmed by 1 base and the J gene end by 4 bases; junction bases not matched to a gene: 16. CDR3 length: 18 residues. CDR1 and CDR2 (germline): SGHTA, FQGNSA. CDR3 nucleotides: TGTGCCAGCAGCTTAGTCGGGGGGAGGGCCTTTGAAGCTTACGAGCAGTACTTC. This gives the protein CASSLVGGRAFEAYEQYF.

Comments on this clonotype: This could be a read error, since a much larger clone is one nucleotide away. The missing conserved phenylalanine or tryptophan at the end of this CDR3 makes a read error likely. This chain uses TRBV5-5 with TRBJ2-1, with TRBD2 matching over 13 bases. CDR1 is SGHKS and CDR2 is YYEKEE in the germline V gene (reference sequence). The CDR3 has 15 residues. The V segment lost 4 bases and the J segment 4 bases; nucleotides outside the gene matches: 2. The CDR3 loop is CASSVGLAGYNEQFS. The CDR3 DNA sequence: TGTGCCAGCAGCGTGGGACTAGCGGGATACAATGAGCAGTTCTCC.

This clonotype has a count of ten or more. The limits of the CDR3 on the DNA are not certain, so only TCRdb's listed CDR3 is given. This chain connects TRBV20-1 to TRBJ2-1; TRBD2, the table's D call, was not compared with the DNA. The CDR3 adds up to 13 amino acids, both ends counted. Per the germline V gene, CDR1 is DFQATT and CDR2 is SNEGSKA (reference sequence). CDR3: CSTSGGSSAEQFF.

This clonotype occurred many times. The chain has TRBV7-6 and TRBJ2-3; no reliable D call. CDR3 length: 13 amino acids. Germline assignment: CDR1 SGHVS and CDR2 FNYEAQ. Trimming stripped 1 base from V and 5 bases from J, with 7 bases between. CDR3 sequence: CASSLGEVDTQYF. CDR3 in DNA: TGTGCCAGCAGCTTAGGCGAGGTAGATACGCAGTATTTT.

Concerning this clonotype: This could be a read error, since a much larger clone is one nucleotide away. V gene TRBV28 combines with J gene TRBJ2-5; D possibly corresponds to TRBD2 (7 bases). CDR1 and CDR2 from the germline V gene are MDHEN and SYDVKM. This CDR3 has 16 residues. The CDR3 is CAGSLLGGGVQETQYF. Written as DNA, the CDR3 is TGTGCCGGCAGTTTATTAGGGGGGGGAGTTCAGGAGACCCAGTACTTC.

Worth noting for this clonotype: This may be a read error, as it is one base from a much larger clone. The gene calls are TRBV5-1 and TRBJ2-1, with D tentatively TRBD1 or TRBD2 (5 bases each). The CDR3 extends over 14 amino acids. Germline loops: CDR1 SGHRS, CDR2 YFSETQ. DNA for the CDR3: TGCGCCAGCAGCTTGGCACTCGGGACGGATGAGCAGCTCTTC. Translating gives CASSLALGTDEQLF.

This clonotype occurred many times. CDR3 sequence: CASSQDQQGMQYF. CDR3 DNA: TGCGCCAGCAGCCAAGATCAGCAAGGAATGCAGTACTTC. The chain recombines TRBV4-3 with TRBJ2-7; D call uncertain. The CDR3 is 13 residues long. The ends were cut back, 0 bases at V and 9 bases at J, with 12 bases in the middle. Per the germline V gene, CDR1 is LGHNA and CDR2 is YSLEER.

Ten or more counts support this clonotype. The chain joins TRBV9 to TRBJ2-7; D is uncertain. V was pared by 0 bases and J by 6 bases, with 10 bases between. This CDR3 is 13 amino acids long. CDR1 is SGDLS, CDR2 YYNGEE, per germline. CDR3 coding DNA: TGTGCCAGCAGCGTAGAAGTTATCGGCGAGCAGTACTTC. It specifies CASSVEVIGEQYF.

The sample holds many counts of this clonotype. This rearrangement joins TRBV4-1 to TRBJ1-4; no clear D gene. Germline V lookup: CDR1 MGHRA, CDR2 YSYEKL. Trimming removed 0 bases at V and 7 bases at J, with 9 bases between. This CDR3 is built from 14 residues. The CDR3 sequence is CASSQDHISEKLFF. The DNA of the CDR3 is TGCGCCAGCAGCCAAGACCACATCAGTGAAAAACTGTTTTTT.

This clonotype occurred many times. The chain carries TRBV12-3 or TRBV12-4 and TRBJ1-4, with D uncertain. V gave up 5 bases and J gave up 7 bases, with 14 bases separating them. There are 14 residues in the CDR3. As DNA, the CDR3 is TGTGCCAGCAGTGAAAACCCTCTTAGTGAAAAACTGTTTTTT. This encodes CASSENPLSEKLFF.

Of note for this clonotype: The junction and the germline gene differ at one end; a read error may be behind it. The V and J genes are TRBV28 and TRBJ2-7; 9 positions agree with TRBD1. Germline CDR1 and CDR2: MDHEN and SYDVKM. The CDR3 sequence is 15 residues long. CDR3 protein: CASRTHRDRVYGQYF. CDR3 coding DNA: TGTGCCAGCAGAACCCACCGGGACAGGGTCTACGGGCAGTACTTC.

This clonotype has a count of ten or more. CDR3 in DNA: TGCGCCAGCAGCTTGGGGGTACTGGACACCGGGGAGCTGTTTTTT. Protein sequence: CASSLGVLDTGELFF. The chain uses TRBV5-1 and TRBJ2-2; D gene uncertain. With 0 bases removed from V and 3 bases from J, the gap between germline ends came to 9 bases. The CDR3 consists of 15 residues. From germline, CDR1 is SGHRS and CDR2 YFSETQ. Full variable domain (remainder filled in from reference TRBV5-1 and TRBJ2-2): KAGVTQTPRYLIKTRGQQVTLSCSPISGHRSVSWYQQTPGQGLQFLFEYFSETQRNKGNFPGRFSGRQFSNSRSEMNVSTLELGDSALYLCASSLGVLDTGELFFGEGSRLTVL.

The sample holds a few counts of this clonotype. This chain links TRBV11-2 with TRBJ2-5; D perhaps matches TRBD1 (5 bases). Trimming removed 5 bases at V and 2 bases at J, with 12 bases between. This CDR3 is 14 amino acids long. CDR1 is SGHAT and CDR2 is FQNNGV in the germline V gene. The CDR3 protein is CASSPWTRQETQYF. In DNA, the CDR3 is TGTGCCAGCAGCCCCTGGACAAGGCAAGAGACCCAGTACTTC.

This clonotype was recorded many times. The V and J genes are TRBV5-1 and TRBJ1-6; 10 bases map to TRBD1. The germline gives CDR1 SGHRS, CDR2 YFSETQ. The CDR3 has 15 amino acids. With V trimmed by 4 bases and J by 10 bases, 8 bases remained unmatched. The CDR3 nucleotides read TGCGCCAGCAGCCCAAAGGGACAGGGGAGCTCACCCCTCCACTTT. Amino acids: CASSPKGQGSSPLHF.

This clonotype has at least ten counts. V is TRBV5-8 and J is TRBJ2-7; D not resolved. Germline CDR1 reads SGHTS; CDR2 reads YDEGEE. CDR3 length: 13 residues. Deletions cut 0 bases from V and 3 bases from J, with 7 bases between. CDR3 residues: CASSLGSDYEQYF. CDR3 bases: TGTGCCAGCAGCTTGGGCAGCGACTACGAGCAGTACTTC. Based on the CDR3 plus reference TRBV5-8 and TRBJ2-7, the full variable domain is EAGVTQSPTHLIKTRGQQATLRCSPISGHTSVYWYQQALGLGLQFLLWYDEGEERNRGNFPPRFSGRQFPNYSSELNVNALELEDSALYLCASSLGSDYEQYFGPGTRLTVT.

The chain recombines TRBV19 with TRBJ1-5; tentative D call: TRBD1 (6 bases). The V gene's germline CDR1 is LNHDA and CDR2 SQIVND (reference sequence). Trimming shortened V by 7 bases and J by 16 bases, and 32 bases separated the two germline ends. CDR3 length: 16 amino acids. DNA for the CDR3: TGTGCCAGTATCTCCGCCGTAGAGGGGGACAATCAGCTCCACCATTTT. Protein sequence: CASISAVEGDNQLHHF.

This clonotype occurred many times. This chain uses TRBV2 with TRBJ1-4, with 7 bases aligning to TRBD1. V gave up 4 bases and J gave up 10 bases; unmatched junction bases: 6. This CDR3 contains 13 residues. Looked up from germline, CDR1 is SNHLY and CDR2 is FYNNEI. For the CDR3, the DNA is TGTGCCAGCAGTGGGGCAGGGGGAGGAAAACTGTTTTTT. Protein sequence: CASSGAGGGKLFF.

V is TRBV30 and J is TRBJ2-7; maybe TRBD1 (6 bases). This CDR3 spans 11 amino acids. Between the trimmed V and J ends, which lost 4 bases and 3 bases, there was a span of 7 bases. CDR1 and CDR2 (germline): GTSNPN, SVGIG (reference sequence). The CDR3 protein is CAWKGVYEQYF. As DNA, the CDR3 is TGTGCCTGGAAGGGGGTCTACGAGCAGTACTTC.

This clonotype was found many times. The CDR3 coding sequence is TGTGCCAGCAGCTTAGATAATGGGGCGGGAGCTACGTTCTTC. This gives the protein CASSLDNGAGATFF. The chain links TRBV11-2 to TRBJ2-1; 7 bases fit TRBD2. This CDR3 is 14 amino acids long. V lost 0 bases, J lost 15 bases, and 11 bases stayed unmatched. Germline CDR1 SGHAT, CDR2 FQNNGV.

This clonotype was picked up many times. This chain links TRBV4-3 with TRBJ1-2; a possible D gene is TRBD1 (5 bases). Germline V gene sequence: CDR1 LGHNA, CDR2 YSLEER. The CDR3 is made up of 13 amino acids. Trimming pared 5 bases from V and 6 bases from J, leaving 13 bases between. CDR3: CASSSTGFDGYTF. CDR3 bases: TGCGCCAGCAGCTCCACAGGTTTCGATGGCTACACCTTC.

This clonotype was detected ten times or more. V gene TRBV24-1 combines with J gene TRBJ2-6; 9 bases fit TRBD1. With V trimmed by 9 bases and J by 4 bases, 3 bases remained unmatched. The CDR3 has 14 amino acids. CDR1 KGHDR and CDR2 SFDVKD come from the germline V gene. The CDR3 DNA reads TGTGCCACCGGGACAGGGCCAGGGGCCAACGTCCTGACTTTC. Protein product: CATGTGPGANVLTF.

This clonotype was detected ten times or more. The V call is TRBV20-1, the J call TRBJ1-4; 8 bases are shared with TRBD1. V was pared by 1 base and J by 6 bases, with 22 bases of the junction left unmatched. The CDR3 runs 20 residues. Looked up from germline, CDR1 is DFQATT and CDR2 is SNEGSKA (reference sequence). CDR3 amino acids: CSARGSFATGDRQKYEKLFF. CDR3 in DNA: TGCAGTGCTAGAGGGTCGTTCGCGACCGGGGACAGGCAAAAGTATGAAAAACTGTTTTTT.

There are many counts of this clonotype. V and J are TRBV5-1 and TRBJ2-5, with 11 nucleotides matching TRBD2. CDR1 is SGHRS, CDR2 YFSETQ, per germline. Unmatched junction bases numbered 14, after V lost 7 bases and J lost 6 bases. CDR3 length: 16 amino acids. CDR3 DNA: TGCGCCAGCGGCGACACCGGGACTAGCGGCCGGAAGACCCAGTACTTC. It encodes CASGDTGTSGRKTQYF.